The T cell receptor (beta chain) under discussion was sequenced for a study of T cells after posttransplantation cyclophosphamide. Cyclophosphamide on days +3 and +4 followed busulfan-fludarabine conditioning and a marrow graft. This clone was recorded at least ten times. The antigen remains unidentified. Study-wide results and caveats: TRB overlap between skin or GI tissue T cells and blood was limited. Recipient CMV seropositivity and CMV reactivation strongly tracked TRB clonality.

The repertoire was sequenced with immunoSEQ multiplex PCR; TCRdb's copy has only in-frame clones and lacks some. Observed are approximately 12,000 clones, no singletons, with the top ten taking 26%. CDR3 length equals 15 residues. The germline V gene encodes CDR1 SGDLS and CDR2 YYNGEE. V lost 0 bases to trimming and J lost 4 bases, with 11 bases between them. This receptor was obtained from a female patient aged 40-50 years who received an allogeneic stem cell transplant from a related donor, was CMV-positive, and had acute GVHD only. The graft donor may account for some of the T cells. The gene calls are TRBV9 and TRBJ1-5; the D gene is possibly TRBD1 (5 bases). This specimen was PBMCs, taken after allogeneic stem cell transplant with posttransplant cyclophosphamide. The CDR3 sequence is CASSVVGGNNQPQHF. CDR3 nucleotides: TGTGCCAGCAGCGTAGTCGGGGGAAATAATCAGCCCCAGCATTTT.